Each of the 10 T cell receptor beta chains below was sequenced from the same sample in a study of OX40 agonist ivuxolimab in advanced cancers. Generated by immunoSEQ multiplex PCR, the TCRdb table keeps only in-frame clones and is missing some. The sample has tens of thousands of clones, around 93% seen once. The starting material was CD4+ or CD8+ T cells sorted from blood, obtained in a trial of the OX40 agonist ivuxolimab. Every receptor here comes from an adult with an advanced solid tumor such as melanoma, head and neck, liver or kidney cancer.

The chain recombines TRBV6-5 with TRBJ2-4; either TRBD1 or TRBD2 may supply D (5 bases each). V was shortened by 10 bases and J by 11 bases, with 21 bases between the two germline ends. Germline CDR1 MNHEY, CDR2 SVGAGI. The CDR3 extends over 13 amino acids. In DNA form, the CDR3 reads TGTGCCATCACCGGGACCCCCGATACGTTTCAGTACTTC. Translation: CAITGTPDTFQYF.

This sequence joins TRBV27 and TRBJ2-3; D is undetermined. CDR1 and CDR2 from the germline V gene are MNHEY and SMNVEV (reference sequence). Between the trimmed V and J ends, which lost 9 bases and 3 bases, there was a span of 16 bases. The CDR3 consists of 14 residues. This chain's CDR3 is CASRPDWPTDTQYF. CDR3 coding DNA: TGTGCCAGTCGACCCGACTGGCCGACAGATACGCAGTATTTT.

The rearrangement joins TRBV7-9 to TRBJ2-7; 7 bases line up with TRBD2. Looked up from germline, CDR1 is SEHNR and CDR2 is FQNEAQ (reference sequence). J lost 9 bases, V lost 6 bases, and 14 bases had no gene match. The CDR3 contains 14 residues. CDR3 in amino acids: CASSYSTGGDAQYF. The DNA for the CDR3 is TGTGCCAGCAGTTACTCGACGGGGGGTGACGCGCAGTACTTC.

The V and J genes are TRBV7-9 and TRBJ2-7, with D possibly TRBD2 on 5 matching bases. Trimming left V 1 base short and J 3 bases short, with 13 bases between. This CDR3 contains 15 residues. The germline V gene encodes CDR1 SEHNR and CDR2 FQNEAQ (reference sequence). This chain's CDR3 is CASSLVDRGRYEQYV. The CDR3 DNA sequence: TGTGCCAGCAGCTTAGTTGATCGCGGGCGCTACGAGCAGTACGTC.

The V gene is TRBV30, the J gene TRBJ1-2; 7 nucleotides line up with TRBD1. The trim removed 0 bases at V and 3 bases at J, leaving 4 bases unmatched. The germline V gene has CDR1 GTSNPN and CDR2 SVGIG (reference sequence). The CDR3 is made up of 14 amino acids. The DNA for the CDR3 is TGTGCCTGGAGTGTAGGGGGCTCGGACTATGGCTACACCTTC. The encoded protein is CAWSVGGSDYGYTF. The variable domain in full, completed from reference TRBV30 and TRBJ1-2, reads SQTIHQWPATLVQPVGSPLSLECTVEGTSNPNLYWYRQAAGRGLQLLFYSVGIGQISSEVPQNLSASRPQDRQFILSSKKLLLSDSGFYLCAWSVGGSDYGYTFGSGTRLTVV.

This chain connects TRBV27 to TRBJ1-5; 7 positions agree with TRBD1. Trimming removed 5 bases from V and 4 bases from J; junction bases left unmatched: 5. The CDR3 covers 14 residues. Germline V gene data show CDR1 as MNHEY and CDR2 as SMNVEV (reference sequence). The CDR3 here is CASSPGQPNQPQHF. CDR3 nucleotides: TGTGCCAGCAGTCCGGGACAGCCGAATCAGCCCCAGCATTTT.

CDR3: CASSLGFPNEKLFF. CDR3 DNA: TGTGCCAGCAGTTTGGGGTTCCCCAATGAAAAACTGTTTTTT. The chain has TRBV28 and TRBJ1-4; D ambiguous. CDR1 and CDR2 from the germline V gene are MDHEN and SYDVKM. V lost 3 bases and J 5 bases, leaving 10 bases between the germline ends. The CDR3 spans 14 residues.

The genes are TRBV7-3 and TRBJ1-1; D is undetermined. In germline, CDR1 is SGHTA, CDR2 FQGTGA. The V gene lost 2 bases and the J gene lost 1 base, with 8 bases spanning the gap. CDR3 length: 14 residues. CDR3 loop: CASSLSAGNTEAFF. The CDR3 DNA is TGTGCCAGCAGCTTATCGGCGGGGAACACTGAAGCTTTCTTT.

This clone was detected only once. The genes are TRBV28 and TRBJ2-7; 12 positions agree with TRBD1. Germline assignment: CDR1 MDHEN and CDR2 SYDVKM. The V and J ends lost 5 bases and 3 bases, in that order; junction bases with no gene match: 11. The CDR3 is 17 amino acids. The CDR3 here is CASSITGTGGVGYEQYF. In nucleotides, the CDR3 is TGTGCCAGCAGTATAACCGGGACAGGGGGCGTGGGCTACGAGCAGTACTTC.

This chain connects TRBV7-8 to TRBJ1-5; D unresolved. Deletions cut 2 bases from V and 3 bases from J, with 11 bases between. The CDR3 loop spans 15 amino acids. CDR1 is SGHVS, CDR2 FQNEAQ, per germline. The CDR3 region is CASSLSGNTNQPQHF. The CDR3 coding sequence is TGTGCCAGCAGCTTATCTGGGAATACCAATCAGCCCCAGCATTTT.